The T cell receptor (beta chain) described here comes from a study of Ad26.COV2.S vaccination and SARS-CoV-2 variants. Study-level background: It was the COV1001 Ad26.COV2.S trial arm that included the donor.

With respect to this clone: The antigen remains unidentified.

Study-wide results and limits: Analytic work on TCR breadth and depth might have understated the full extent of total T cell responses. The breadth of spike-specific CD8+ and CD4+ T cell responses after vaccination was reportedly substantial. Comparability of non-spike TCR breadth was observed across vaccine and placebo recipients.

Treatment of the sample: 15 to 20 received Ad26.COV2.S at low or high dose, single or two shots; 5 received placebo; per-sample allocation not given. Specimens were obtained on day 63 following the first vaccine or placebo injection. Assay used: immunoSEQ multiplex PCR; TCRdb lists only in-frame clones, some missing. The sample has some 520,000 clones; 70% to 90% are singletons. Germline V gives CDR1 SNHLY, CDR2 FYNNEI. The CDR3 contains 15 residues. Trimming stripped 4 bases from V and 0 bases from J, with 10 bases between. This chain uses TRBV2 with TRBJ2-1, with D possibly being TRBD1 (6 bases). The TCR sequence derives from a person aged 18-60 years who received the Ad26.COV2.S COVID-19 vaccine or a placebo. The sample here was peripheral blood, taken in a trial of Ad26.COV2.S vaccine versus placebo. The CDR3 sequence: CASSARGISYNEQFF. In nucleotides, the CDR3 is TGTGCCAGCAGTGCCAGGGGAATCTCCTACAATGAGCAGTTCTTC.